This entry lists 12 T cell receptor beta chains sequenced from one sample in a study of cytomegalovirus exposure and HLA in healthy donors. This PCR relied on a set of 60 Vbeta primers and 13 Jbeta primers. Assay used: immunoSEQ multiplex PCR; TCRdb lists only in-frame clones, some missing. The data show under 200,000 clones, roughly 80% seen once. Sequencing was done on a sample of PBMCs. These receptors were collected from a boy aged 2 to 10 in good health and CMV-seronegative.

The chain links TRBV2 to TRBJ1-1, with 7 bases fitting TRBD1. CDR3 length equals 15 residues. From germline, CDR1 is SNHLY and CDR2 FYNNEI. The junction had 11 bases not matched to a gene; V was cut back by 5 bases and J by 5 bases. The CDR3 DNA is TGTGCCAGCAGTACTGAGGGGGCGAGATTGACTGAAGCTTTCTTT. This codes for CASSTEGARLTEAFF.

The chain recombines TRBV12-5 with TRBJ2-3; D ambiguous. The CDR3 totals 11 residues. Trimming took 4 bases from V and 6 from J, leaving 5 bases between them. Germline V gene sequence: CDR1 LGHNT, CDR2 FRNRAP. The CDR3: CASGSRDTQYF. The CDR3, as DNA: TGTGCTAGTGGTTCCAGGGATACGCAGTATTTT.

A single count supports this clone. V usage is TRBV18 and J usage is TRBJ1-1, with D perhaps TRBD1 (5 bases). The CDR3 spans 15 residues. Germline loops: CDR1 KGHSH, CDR2 LQKENI. V was shortened by 6 bases and J by 2 bases, with 16 bases between the two germline ends. The CDR3: CASSSGALGNTEAFF. CDR3 coding DNA: TGTGCCAGCTCCTCTGGGGCCCTAGGCAACACTGAAGCTTTCTTT.

Details on this clone: An end of the junction differs from the germline gene, which may be a read error. The rearrangement links TRBV11-3 to TRBJ2-5; 7 nucleotides match TRBD1. CDR3 length: 18 residues. CDR1 is SGHNT and CDR2 is YENEEA in the germline V gene. As DNA, the CDR3 is TGTGCCAGCAGCGCTGAGAGGGGGCGCATCGGCCTTCAAGAGACTCAGTACTTC. This gives the protein CASSAERGRIGLQETQYF.

The V call is TRBV5-1, the J call TRBJ2-2; D not certain. Germline V CDR1 and CDR2: SGHRS, YFSETQ. Deletions cut 3 bases from V and 4 bases from J, with 4 bases between. CDR3 length: 12 amino acids. CDR3 DNA sequence: TGCGCCAGCAGCTCGAGCACCGGGGAGCTGTTTTTT. Translation: CASSSSTGELFF.

This clone was observed once. The V and J genes are TRBV30 and TRBJ1-5; 8 positions match TRBD1. Germline loops: CDR1 GTSNPN, CDR2 SVGIG (reference sequence). The CDR3 runs 16 residues. The ends lost 1 base at V and 3 bases at J; junction bases unmatched: 8. CDR3 in amino acids: CAWSGPGTGPNQPQHF. CDR3 DNA sequence: TGTGCCTGGAGTGGCCCCGGGACAGGTCCCAATCAGCCCCAGCATTTT.

In the case of this clone: A single base is all that separates this from a far larger clone, so a read error is likely. J is TRBJ2-1 and V is TRBV30; 8 positions match TRBD1. This CDR3 region has 14 residues. Germline values: CDR1 GTSNPN, CDR2 SVGIG (reference sequence). The CDR3 is CAWSAGTGINAQFF. The CDR3 DNA follows: TGTGCCTGGAGTGCCGGGACAGGTATCAATGCGCAGTTCTTC.

The chain carries TRBV5-1 and TRBJ2-2; no clear D gene. Germline-derived CDR1 and CDR2 are SGHRS and YFSETQ. V lost 0 bases, J lost 0 bases, and 3 bases lay in between. This CDR3 has 14 amino acids. CDR3 sequence reads: CASSLATNTGELFF. In DNA, the CDR3 is TGCGCCAGCAGCTTGGCTACGAACACCGGGGAGCTGTTTTTT.

Written as DNA, the CDR3 is TGTGCCAGCAGTCTAGACCCCGTCCTCCAGCCCCAGCATTTT. This translates into CASSLDPVLQPQHF. V gene TRBV6-5 combines with J gene TRBJ1-5; D gene uncertain. From germline, CDR1 is MNHEY and CDR2 SVGAGI. The CDR3 runs 14 residues. The ends were cut back, 5 bases at V and 7 bases at J, with 15 bases in the middle.

This chain connects TRBV2 to TRBJ2-3; possibly TRBD2 for D (5 bases). Trimming removed 7 bases from V and 2 bases from J, with 13 bases in between. This CDR3 contains 14 residues. Looked up from germline, CDR1 is SNHLY and CDR2 is FYNNEI. CDR3 sequence: CASTKRAATDTQYF. As DNA, the CDR3 is TGTGCCAGCACAAAGAGGGCTGCCACAGATACGCAGTATTTT. The entire variable domain, with the rest obtained from reference TRBV2 and TRBJ2-3, is as follows: EPEVTQTPSHQVTQMGQEVILRCVPISNHLYFYWYRQILGQKVEFLVSFYNNEISEKSEIFDDQFSVERPDGSNFTLKIRSTKLEDSAMYFCASTKRAATDTQYFGPGTRLTVL.

The rearrangement uses TRBV6-1 and TRBJ2-2; D unclear. The V gene lost 11 bases and the J gene lost 0 bases, with 16 bases spanning the gap. This CDR3 has 15 amino acids. Germline values: CDR1 MNHNS, CDR2 SASEGT. The DNA of the CDR3 is TGTGCCTTTCAGGATCACGGTTCGAACACCGGGGAGCTGTTTTTT. Translating gives CAFQDHGSNTGELFF.

This clone showed up just once. This chain uses TRBV18 with TRBJ2-1; TRBD1 matches at 9 bases. The CDR3 totals 17 residues. Losses at the gene ends were 6 bases for V and 10 bases for J; bases not matched to a gene: 19. The germline V gene encodes CDR1 KGHSH and CDR2 LQKENI. The DNA of the CDR3 is TGTGCCAGCTCTTTCGGGCCGGGACAGGGATTCGCAATCGAGCAGTTCTTC. This translates into CASSFGPGQGFAIEQFF.